This TCR beta chain was captured by sequencing in a study of blood T cell repertoires in COVID-19. Study-level information: T cells, B-cell-depleted T cells, or PBMCs provided the cDNA or gDNA that served as material.

Trimming at V came to 4 bases and at J to 5 bases, leaving 5 bases not matched to a gene. Germline CDR1 SGHRS, CDR2 YFSETQ. This CDR3 is built from 16 residues. Per the original data handling: Using reference gene primer amplification, nucleated cell counts were estimated. This table comes from immunoSEQ multiplex PCR, and its TCRdb copy is limited to in-frame clones, with some not included. V and J calls and clone size are given by that table; D and trimming were obtained from the DNA. The sample has 190,000 or so clones; around 90% are singletons. Sample: peripheral blood. The V gene is TRBV5-1, the J gene TRBJ2-1; 14 nucleotides line up with TRBD2. The source is a man aged 35 to 55 with acute or convalescent COVID-19. The CDR3: CASSPGTSGSHNEQFF. CDR3 coding DNA: TGCGCCAGCAGCCCCGGGACTAGCGGGAGCCACAATGAGCAGTTCTTC. The variable domain in full, with the rest retrieved from reference TRBV5-1 and TRBJ2-1, is KAGVTQTPRYLIKTRGQQVTLSCSPISGHRSVSWYQQTPGQGLQFLFEYFSETQRNKGNFPGRFSGRQFSNSRSEMNVSTLELGDSALYLCASSPGTSGSHNEQFFGPGTRLTVL.